The subject of this entry is one T cell receptor beta chain. Its target is unknown. The record originates from a study of vaccination effects on CD4 cells after COVID-19. Overall study: A couple of convalescent patients each provided a sample, at 16 days and at one week before vaccination. General study findings and limits: Mainly new clones induced by vaccination were found among post-vaccine spike-reactive clones in convalescents.

TCRdb keeps only in-frame clones here, not all; method: immunoSEQ multiplex PCR. The sample records approximately 45,000 clones, roughly three quarters being singletons. With more than nine days of culture completed, CD4+ T cells were isolated. Half of the medium was exchanged for IL-2 medium on both days 3 and 7. The clonotype was recovered from a human donor who had a prior SARS-CoV-2 infection. The sample was CD4+ T cells from PBMCs cultured without peptide, taken before COVID-19 vaccination.

The CDR3 nucleotides are TGTGCCAGCACCAGAGGGAGCGGGGGGGCCCGTGAGCAGTTCTTC. It specifies CASTRGSGGAREQFF. The rearrangement links TRBV6-5 to TRBJ2-1, with 10 bases identical to TRBD2. Germline CDR1 reads MNHEY; CDR2 reads SVGAGI. Trimming cost V 7 bases and J 9 bases; bases outside gene matches: 12. The CDR3 totals 15 residues.